This T cell receptor (beta chain) was sequenced during a study of beta chain features in type 1 diabetes (dated by TCRdb to between 2017 and 2018). In the study overall: Mean age, gender distribution, total cell number and subset yield were not different between patients and healthy donors. A total of 85 million to 140 million sorted cells were examined across all samples, and a strong correlation was observed between cell number per subset and RNA yield. In the study, TCRB repertoires of sorted circulating CD4+ T cell subsets from recently diagnosed type 1 diabetes patients were compared with those of matched healthy donors. Whereas all 28 donors provided naive and central memory subsets, regulatory and stem cell-like memory subsets were isolated from just 8 patients and about 8 healthy donors. The paper as a whole reports these results and caveats: Because cDNA was sequenced instead of genomic DNA, highly expressing activated cells could be over-represented, though the groups showed no difference in activation or CD3 levels. Patients with type 1 diabetes made fewer insertions and deleted more nucleotides at VDJ recombination sites, implying thymic rearrangement abnormalities. A moderate but significant shortening of TCRB CDR3 length was observed in type 1 diabetes patients in all four CD4+ subsets. Because the HLA sub-analyses included only small numbers of individuals, any influence of HLA type on TCRB rearrangement was left unresolved. PCR may preferentially amplify shorter templates, but because patient and control samples were amplified and corrected together, any resulting skew would affect both groups equally. Naive, central memory and regulatory TCRB repertoires appeared to be more alike among patients than among healthy donors.

A single peripheral blood draw of approximately 110 mL on average was collected from each donor into heparinised tubes. Naive, central memory, regulatory and stem cell-like memory CD4+ T cells were sorted on a BD FACSAria II using a panel including CD45RO, CCR7, CD25, CD127, CD95 and CD27. Every sorted population had a purity above 95%. PBMCs were separated immediately by Lymphoprep density gradient centrifugation and were stained directly, without being cultured. To minimize batch effects, samples were stained and sorted in pairs, one healthy donor with one patient per experiment. With respect to this clone: There is no known antigen for this receptor. No base quality information exists; no much larger clone differs at one position.

Via the germline V gene, CDR1 is SGHDN and CDR2 FVKESK. Relative to germline, V is 1 base shorter and J is 5 bases shorter, with 14 bases between their ends. The CDR3 sequence holds 16 residues, the cysteine and phenylalanine included. Only the CDR3 DNA is retained, 48 bases long and in frame from the first base. The High Capacity cDNA Reverse Transcription Kit was used to reverse transcribe all of the isolated RNA, meaning that expressed TCRB transcripts were what got sequenced. Deep immunoSEQ sequencing was performed on naive, central memory and regulatory T cell samples, with an average of roughly 4 million total reads per sample. Sorted cells were lysed in RLT buffer, and RNA was extracted using DNase-treated RNeasy Micro or Mini kits according to cell number. Each cell subset was processed separately to prevent cross-contamination, with patient and healthy donor samples processed together. The immunoSEQ multiplex PCR was used to amplify TCRB sequences from cDNA, yielding 87-bp fragments that span the CDR3 region. Sequencing of the amplicons was done on the Illumina HiSeq platform. The authors processed their data as follows. Synthetic template baselines were used to correct PCR bias computationally, reads within Hamming distance 2 were collapsed together, and singletons that could not be merged were discarded. Reads were aligned against IMGT to assign V, D and J genes, CDR3 length and insertions or deletions at six rearrangement sites. Within each subset, clonotype counts were normalized to sorted cell number, and only after that were true diversity and Gini coefficients computed with the tcR R package. The overlap coefficient, calculated on TCRB nucleotide sequences, was used to quantify repertoire sharing. Out-of-frame TCRB sequences from naive cells were analyzed to stand in for the pre-selection repertoire. TCRdb re-hosts the immuneACCESS table, in-frame sequences only. Its copies lack some clones; in the studies checked, an unresolved V gene accounts for under half of them, and the cause for the rest is not known. V and J calls and clone size are those listed in that table; D and trimming were worked out from the DNA. Present in this sample are a few hundred thousand clones, 25% to 35% of which were seen just once. Around 0.065% of the sample is in the top ten clones.

This receptor was identified in a man aged 18 to 30 in good health. Sequencing was carried out using naive CD4+ T cells from blood. The sample's cell subset or site, from its label and the paper: true naive CD4+ T cells. Recombination joined TRBV14 with TRBJ2-2; the D gene identity is not certain. The base sequence is TGTGCCAGCAGCCAAGGGGGTACTACCTGGACCGGGGAGCTGTTTTTT. It encodes CASSQGGTTWTGELFF. Outside the CDR3, residues come from the reference TRBV14 and TRBJ2-2 proteins, so the full variable domain is: EAGVTQFPSHSVIEKGQTVTLRCDPISGHDNLYWYRRVMGKEIKFLLHFVKESKQDESGMPNNRFLAERTGGTYSTLKVQPAELEDSGVYFCASSQGGTTWTGELFFGEGSRLTVL.